One sample yielded the 9 T cell receptor beta chains listed below, sequenced in a study of post-analysis software for immune sequencing data. Unique-molecular-identifier-tagged TCR beta cDNA libraries were used. TCRdb re-derived calls from the PCR reads in MiXCR, one entry per CDR3 protein. This table has 380,000 or so distinct CDR3 sequences, roughly 38% appearing once. Points from the study as a whole: Comparison of patients with controls showed 5 or 6 TRBV segments more frequent in patients, TRBV5-6, TRBV5-1 and TRBV20-1 among them.

These receptors' antigens are unknown. What was sequenced was blood. The receptors shown here come from a girl aged 5 to 17 with multiple sclerosis.

CDR3 in DNA: TGTGCCAGCAGTTTAGGGATAGGGCAGTACCAAGAGACCCAGTACTTC. Translated: CASSLGIGQYQETQYF. This chain joins TRBV12-3 or TRBV12-4 and TRBJ2-5, with D hard to call. The V and J ends lost 1 base and 0 bases respectively, with 12 bases between them. This CDR3 region has 16 residues.

In regard to this clonotype: A junction end diverges from the germline sequence, so it may reflect a read error. The CDR3 DNA follows: TGTGCCGGCAGCCAAAGGAGGGGGTTCCTTGGACTAGACAATGAGCAGTTCTTC. Residues: CAGSQRRGFLGLDNEQFF. This rearrangement joins TRBV5-6 to TRBJ2-1; possibly TRBD2 for D (7 bases). CDR1 SGHDT and CDR2 YYEEEE come from the germline V gene. This CDR3 is built from 18 residues.

In its sample, this clonotype was seen a few times. The J gene is TRBJ2-3, the V gene TRBV28; 9 bases align to TRBD1. V lost 6 bases, J lost 6 bases, and 4 bases stayed unmatched. This CDR3 contains 13 residues. Germline CDR1 and CDR2: MDHEN and SYDVKM. The CDR3 reads CASRQGASDTQYF. In nucleotides, the CDR3 is TGTGCCAGCAGACAGGGGGCGTCGGATACGCAGTATTTT. The variable domain in full, completed from reference TRBV28 and TRBJ2-3, reads DVKVTQSSRYLVKRTGEKVFLECVQDMDHENMFWYRQDPGLGLRLIYFSYDVKMKEKGDIPEGYSVSREKKERFSLILESASTNQTSMYLCASRQGASDTQYFGPGTRLTVL.

The chain has TRBV9 and TRBJ1-1; possible D gene TRBD1, 5 bases. The V end lost 4 bases, the J end lost 0 bases, and 13 bases lay between the germline ends. The V gene's germline CDR1 is SGDLS and CDR2 YYNGEE. This CDR3 has 15 residues. The CDR3 DNA sequence: TGTGCCAGCAGCCCCTTGACAGTCATGAACACTGAAGCTTTCTTT. It encodes CASSPLTVMNTEAFF.

The chain carries TRBV19 and TRBJ2-1; D remains ambiguous. The CDR3 covers 15 residues. V lost 3 bases to trimming and J lost 2 bases, with 11 bases between them. CDR1 and CDR2 (germline): LNHDA, SQIVND (reference sequence). The CDR3 is CASSILYGPYNEQFF. For the CDR3, the DNA is TGTGCCAGTAGTATTCTATATGGACCCTACAATGAGCAGTTCTTC.

V is TRBV15 and J is TRBJ2-7; D might be TRBD2 (5 bases). Trimming left V 1 base short and J 2 bases short, with 15 bases between. The CDR3 consists of 16 residues. Germline CDR1 is LNHNV and CDR2 is YYDKDF (reference sequence). Written as DNA, the CDR3 is TGTGCCACCAGCAGAGTTGCGGGCAGGTTTCCCTACGAGCAGTACTTC. This encodes CATSRVAGRFPYEQYF.

This sequence joins TRBV5-1 and TRBJ2-1, with D perhaps matching TRBD1 (6 bases). The V and J ends lost 5 bases and 4 bases respectively, with 16 bases between them. Germline V gives CDR1 SGHRS, CDR2 YFSETQ. This CDR3 comprises 15 residues. Here the CDR3 reads CASSTGPGEYNEQFF. Here the CDR3 DNA reads TGCGCCAGCAGTACCGGGCCAGGGGAATACAATGAGCAGTTCTTC.

V gene TRBV5-1 combines with J gene TRBJ1-2, with a tentative D call TRBD1 (6 bases). V lost 0 bases and J lost 4, with 16 bases in between. The germline gives CDR1 SGHRS, CDR2 YFSETQ. The CDR3 length is 16 residues. As DNA, the CDR3 is TGCGCCAGCAGCTTGGGCGCAGGGGAAGCGAGCTATGGCTACACCTTC. Translation: CASSLGAGEASYGYTF.

This clonotype was seen once. This chain links TRBV29-1 with TRBJ2-5, with 9 bases lining up with TRBD1. The CDR3 is 12 residues long. Per the germline V gene, CDR1 is SQVTM and CDR2 is ANQGSEA. With V trimmed by 7 bases and J by 4 bases, 4 bases remained unmatched. The CDR3 reads CSAHRGRETQYF. CDR3 nucleotide sequence: TGCAGCGCCCACAGGGGGCGAGAGACCCAGTACTTC.